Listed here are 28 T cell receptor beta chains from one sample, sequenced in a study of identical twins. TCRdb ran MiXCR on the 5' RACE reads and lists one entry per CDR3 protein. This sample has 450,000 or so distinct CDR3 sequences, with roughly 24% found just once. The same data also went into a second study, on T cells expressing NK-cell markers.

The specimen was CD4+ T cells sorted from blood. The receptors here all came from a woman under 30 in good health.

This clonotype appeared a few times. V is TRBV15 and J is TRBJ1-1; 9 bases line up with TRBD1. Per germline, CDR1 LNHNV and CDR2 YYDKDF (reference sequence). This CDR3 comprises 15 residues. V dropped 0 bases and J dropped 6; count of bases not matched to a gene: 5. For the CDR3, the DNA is TGTGCCACCAGCAGAGAGGGGACAGGGACCTCTGAAGCTTTCTTT. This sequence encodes CATSREGTGTSEAFF.

The CDR3 DNA follows: TGCGCCAGCAGCCTATCCGGGACAAGCACCGGGGAGCTGTTTTTT. This codes for CASSLSGTSTGELFF. This chain uses TRBV4-1 with TRBJ2-2; TRBD1 is a possible D gene (6 bases). The germline gives CDR1 MGHRA, CDR2 YSYEKL. This CDR3 is 15 amino acids long. The V gene lost 4 bases and the J gene lost 4 bases, with 13 bases spanning the gap.

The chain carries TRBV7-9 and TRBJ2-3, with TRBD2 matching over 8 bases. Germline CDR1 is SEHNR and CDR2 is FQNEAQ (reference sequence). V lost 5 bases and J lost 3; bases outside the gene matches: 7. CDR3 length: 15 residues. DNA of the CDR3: TGTGCCAGCAGCGGGAGCGGGAGTGGTACAGATACGCAGTATTTT. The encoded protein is CASSGSGSGTDTQYF.

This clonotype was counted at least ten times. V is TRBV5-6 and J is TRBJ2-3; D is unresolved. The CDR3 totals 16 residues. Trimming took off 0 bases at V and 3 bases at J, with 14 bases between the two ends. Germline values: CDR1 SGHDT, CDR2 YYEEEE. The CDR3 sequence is CASSLALVPSTDTQYF. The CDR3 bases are TGTGCCAGCAGCTTGGCTCTTGTACCTAGTACAGATACGCAGTATTTT.

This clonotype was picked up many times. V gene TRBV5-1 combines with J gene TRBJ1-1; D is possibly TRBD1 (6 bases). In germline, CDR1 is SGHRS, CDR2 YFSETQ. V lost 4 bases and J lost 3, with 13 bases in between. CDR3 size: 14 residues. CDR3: CASSPPRQDTEAFF. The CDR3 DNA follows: TGCGCCAGCAGCCCCCCCCGACAGGACACTGAAGCTTTCTTT.

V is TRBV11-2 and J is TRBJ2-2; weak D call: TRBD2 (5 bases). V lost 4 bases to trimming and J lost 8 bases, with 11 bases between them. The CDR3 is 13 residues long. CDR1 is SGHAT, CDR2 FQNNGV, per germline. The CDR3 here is CASSSEGPGELFF. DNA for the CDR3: TGTGCCAGCAGCTCTGAGGGTCCGGGGGAGCTGTTTTTT.

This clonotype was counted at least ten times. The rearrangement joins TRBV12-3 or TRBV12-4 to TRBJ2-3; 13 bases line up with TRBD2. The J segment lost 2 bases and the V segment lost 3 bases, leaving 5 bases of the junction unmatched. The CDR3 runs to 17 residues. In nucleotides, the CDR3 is TGTGCCAGCAGTTTTAGGGGACTAGCGGGAACCACAGATACGCAGTATTTT. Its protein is CASSFRGLAGTTDTQYF.

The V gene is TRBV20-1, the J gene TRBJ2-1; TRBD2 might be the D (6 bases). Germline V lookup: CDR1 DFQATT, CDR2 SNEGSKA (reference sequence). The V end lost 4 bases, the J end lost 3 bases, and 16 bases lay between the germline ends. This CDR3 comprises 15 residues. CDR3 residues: CSANSRGGGYNEQFF. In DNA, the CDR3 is TGCAGTGCTAACTCTAGGGGAGGAGGCTACAATGAGCAGTTCTTC.

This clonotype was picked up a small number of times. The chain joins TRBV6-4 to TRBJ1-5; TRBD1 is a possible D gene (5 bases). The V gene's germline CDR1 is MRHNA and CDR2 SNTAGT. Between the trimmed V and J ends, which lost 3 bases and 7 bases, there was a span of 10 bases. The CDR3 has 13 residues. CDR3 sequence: CASSEGPGQPQHF. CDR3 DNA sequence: TGTGCCAGCAGTGAGGGACCAGGACAGCCCCAGCATTTT.

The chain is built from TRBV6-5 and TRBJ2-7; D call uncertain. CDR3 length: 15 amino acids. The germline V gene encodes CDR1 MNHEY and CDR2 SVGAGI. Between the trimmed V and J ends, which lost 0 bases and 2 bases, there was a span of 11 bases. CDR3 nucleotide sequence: TGTGCCAGCAGTTACTCGATAGTAGGCGCCTACGAGCAGTACTTC. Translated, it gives CASSYSIVGAYEQYF.

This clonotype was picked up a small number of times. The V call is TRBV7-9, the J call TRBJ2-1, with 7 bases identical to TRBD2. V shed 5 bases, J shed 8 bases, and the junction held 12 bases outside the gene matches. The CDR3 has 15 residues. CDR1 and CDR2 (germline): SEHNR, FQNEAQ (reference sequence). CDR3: CASSPRREGFYEQFF. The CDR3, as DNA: TGTGCCAGCAGCCCGCGTAGGGAGGGTTTTTATGAGCAGTTCTTC.

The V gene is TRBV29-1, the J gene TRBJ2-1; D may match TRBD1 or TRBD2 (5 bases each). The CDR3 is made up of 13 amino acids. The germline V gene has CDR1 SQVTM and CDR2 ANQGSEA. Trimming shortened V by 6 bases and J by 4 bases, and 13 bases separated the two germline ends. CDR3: CSVPGRTYNEQFF. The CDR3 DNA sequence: TGCAGCGTCCCGGGACGAACATACAATGAGCAGTTCTTC.

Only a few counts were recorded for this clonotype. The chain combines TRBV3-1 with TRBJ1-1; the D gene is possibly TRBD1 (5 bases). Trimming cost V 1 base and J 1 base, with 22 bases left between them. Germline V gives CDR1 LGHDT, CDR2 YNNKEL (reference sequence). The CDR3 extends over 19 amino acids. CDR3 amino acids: CASSQAQNYPGRRNTEAFF. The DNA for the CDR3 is TGTGCCAGCAGCCAAGCCCAAAACTATCCAGGGAGGAGGAACACTGAAGCTTTCTTT. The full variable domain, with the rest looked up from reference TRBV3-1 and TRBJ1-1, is DTAVSQTPKYLVTQMGNDKSIKCEQNLGHDTMYWYKQDSKKFLKIMFSYNNKELIINETVPNRFSPKSPDKAHLNLHINSLELGDSAVYFCASSQAQNYPGRRNTEAFFGQGTRLTVV.

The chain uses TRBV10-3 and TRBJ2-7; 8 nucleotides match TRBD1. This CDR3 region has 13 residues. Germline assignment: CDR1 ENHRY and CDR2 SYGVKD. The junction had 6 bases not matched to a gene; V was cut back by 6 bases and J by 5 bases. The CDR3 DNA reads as TGTGCCATCAGAAACGACAGGGGCCACGAGCAGTACTTC. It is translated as CAIRNDRGHEQYF.

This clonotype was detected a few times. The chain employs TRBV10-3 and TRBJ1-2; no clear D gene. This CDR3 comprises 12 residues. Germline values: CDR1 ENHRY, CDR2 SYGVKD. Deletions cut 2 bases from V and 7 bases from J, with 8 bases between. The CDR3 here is CAISEGRRGYTF. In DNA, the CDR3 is TGTGCCATCAGTGAGGGCCGTCGTGGCTACACCTTC.

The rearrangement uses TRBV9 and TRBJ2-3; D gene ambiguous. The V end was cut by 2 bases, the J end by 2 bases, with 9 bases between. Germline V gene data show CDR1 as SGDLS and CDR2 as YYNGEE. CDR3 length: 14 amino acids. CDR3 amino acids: CASSVTQTTDTQYF. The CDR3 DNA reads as TGTGCCAGCAGCGTCACCCAGACCACAGATACGCAGTATTTT.

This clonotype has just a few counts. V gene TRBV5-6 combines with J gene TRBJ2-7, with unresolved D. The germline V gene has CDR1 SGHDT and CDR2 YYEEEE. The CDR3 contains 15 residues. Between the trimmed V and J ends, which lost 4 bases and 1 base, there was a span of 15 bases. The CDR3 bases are TGTGCCAGCAGCCCGGCGGTCGGGTCGTCCTACGAGCAGTACTTC. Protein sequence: CASSPAVGSSYEQYF. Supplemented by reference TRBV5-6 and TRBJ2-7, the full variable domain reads DAGVTQSPTHLIKTRGQQVTLRCSPKSGHDTVSWYQQALGQGPQFIFQYYEEEERQRGNFPDRFSGHQFPNYSSELNVNALLLGDSALYLCASSPAVGSSYEQYFGPGTRLTVT.

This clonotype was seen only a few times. The chain's CDR3 is CASSARSSYNEQFF. DNA for the CDR3: TGTGCCAGCAGTGCTAGAAGCTCCTACAATGAGCAGTTCTTC. This rearrangement joins TRBV12-3 or TRBV12-4 to TRBJ2-1, with D hard to call. The CDR3 is 14 amino acids. Trimming took off 5 bases at V and 0 bases at J, with 8 bases between the two ends.

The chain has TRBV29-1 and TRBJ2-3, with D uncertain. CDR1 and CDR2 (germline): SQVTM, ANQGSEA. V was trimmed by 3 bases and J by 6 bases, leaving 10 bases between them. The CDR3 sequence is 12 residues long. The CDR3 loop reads CSVDSSWDTQYF. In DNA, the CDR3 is TGCAGCGTTGACTCTTCATGGGATACGCAGTATTTT.

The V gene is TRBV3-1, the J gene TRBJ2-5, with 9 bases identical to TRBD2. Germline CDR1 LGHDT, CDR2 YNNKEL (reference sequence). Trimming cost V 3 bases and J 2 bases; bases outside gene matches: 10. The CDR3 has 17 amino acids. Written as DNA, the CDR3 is TGTGCCAGCAGCCACCTACTAGCGGGCGGATCACAAGAGACCCAGTACTTC. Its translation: CASSHLLAGGSQETQYF.

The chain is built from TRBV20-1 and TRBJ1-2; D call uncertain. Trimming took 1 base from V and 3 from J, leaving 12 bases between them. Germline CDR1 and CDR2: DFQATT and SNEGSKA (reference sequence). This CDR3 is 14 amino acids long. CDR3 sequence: CSARGTADYYGYTF. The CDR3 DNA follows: TGCAGTGCTAGAGGGACGGCGGACTACTATGGCTACACCTTC.

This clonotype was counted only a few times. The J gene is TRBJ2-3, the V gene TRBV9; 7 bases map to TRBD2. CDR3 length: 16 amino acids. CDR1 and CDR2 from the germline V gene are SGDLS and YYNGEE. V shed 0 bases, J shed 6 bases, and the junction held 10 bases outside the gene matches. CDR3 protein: CASSVAAGAPPDTQYF. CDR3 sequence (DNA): TGTGCCAGCAGCGTAGCGGCGGGAGCCCCTCCTGATACGCAGTATTTT.

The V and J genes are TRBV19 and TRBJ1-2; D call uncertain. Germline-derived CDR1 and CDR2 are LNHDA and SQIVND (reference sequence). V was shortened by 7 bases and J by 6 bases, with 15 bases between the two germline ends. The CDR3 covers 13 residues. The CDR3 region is CASTPRRLHGYTF. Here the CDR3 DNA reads TGTGCCAGTACCCCTCGACGGCTACATGGCTACACCTTC.

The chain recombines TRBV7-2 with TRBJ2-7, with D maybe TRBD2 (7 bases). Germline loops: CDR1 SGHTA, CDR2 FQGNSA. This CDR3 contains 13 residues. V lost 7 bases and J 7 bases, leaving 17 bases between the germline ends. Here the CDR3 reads CASNLGGGAEQYF. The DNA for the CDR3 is TGTGCCAGCAACCTTGGGGGGGGCGCAGAGCAGTACTTC. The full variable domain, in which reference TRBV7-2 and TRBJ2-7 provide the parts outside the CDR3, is GAGVSQSPSNKVTEKGKDVELRCDPISGHTALYWYRQSLGQGLEFLIYFQGNSAPDKSGLPSDRFSAERTGGSVSTLTIQRTQQEDSAVYLCASNLGGGAEQYFGPGTRLTVT.

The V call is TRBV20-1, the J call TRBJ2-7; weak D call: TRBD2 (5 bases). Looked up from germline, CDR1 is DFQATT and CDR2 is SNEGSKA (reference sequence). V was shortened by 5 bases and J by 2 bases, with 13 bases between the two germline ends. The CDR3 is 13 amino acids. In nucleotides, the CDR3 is TGCAGTGCTCCGGGGAAGGTTACCTACGAGCAGTACTTC. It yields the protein CSAPGKVTYEQYF.

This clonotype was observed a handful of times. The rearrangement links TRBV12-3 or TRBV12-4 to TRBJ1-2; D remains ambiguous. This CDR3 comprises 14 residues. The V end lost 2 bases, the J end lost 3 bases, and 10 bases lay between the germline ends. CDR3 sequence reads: CASSLNSGDYGYTF. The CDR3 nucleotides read TGTGCCAGCAGTTTAAATTCGGGTGACTATGGCTACACCTTC.

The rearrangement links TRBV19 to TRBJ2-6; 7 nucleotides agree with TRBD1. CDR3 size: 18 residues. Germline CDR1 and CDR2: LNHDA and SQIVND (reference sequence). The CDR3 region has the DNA TGTGCGCTTAGTATGGGGGACAGAGGGCTGAGAGGGGCCAACGTCCTGACTTTC. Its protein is CALSMGDRGLRGANVLTF.

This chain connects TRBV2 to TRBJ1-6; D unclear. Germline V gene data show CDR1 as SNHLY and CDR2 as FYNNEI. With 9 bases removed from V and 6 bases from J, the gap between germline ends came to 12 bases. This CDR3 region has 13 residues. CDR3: CARQRAVNSPLHF. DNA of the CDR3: TGTGCCAGGCAGAGGGCAGTTAATTCACCCCTCCACTTT.